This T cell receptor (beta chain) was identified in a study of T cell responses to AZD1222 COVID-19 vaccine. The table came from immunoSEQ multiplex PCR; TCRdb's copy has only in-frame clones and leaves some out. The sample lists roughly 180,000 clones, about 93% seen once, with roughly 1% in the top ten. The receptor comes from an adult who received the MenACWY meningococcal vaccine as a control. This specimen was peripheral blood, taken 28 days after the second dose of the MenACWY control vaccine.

The DNA of the CDR3 is TGTGCCAGCAGCCACAGGGACAGGCTTAATGGCTACACCTTC. Its protein is CASSHRDRLNGYTF. The chain uses TRBV3-1 (or the pseudogene TRBV3-2) and TRBJ1-2; 8 bases are a match to TRBD1. V lost 3 bases to trimming and J lost 6 bases; unmatched junction nucleotides: 6. This CDR3 is 14 amino acids long. Germline V gives CDR1 LGHDT, CDR2 YNNKEL (reference sequence).